These 18 T cell receptor beta chains share one sample of origin, sequenced in a study of Ad26.COV2.S vaccination and SARS-CoV-2 variants. TCRdb keeps only in-frame clones here, not all; method: immunoSEQ multiplex PCR. In the table there are some 390,000 clones, roughly nine tenths of which are singletons. The treatment: over 15 received Ad26.COV2.S at low or high dose, single or two shots; about five received placebo; per-sample allocation not given. Collection of the samples took place on day 63 after the first injection of vaccine or placebo. The source was peripheral blood, collected in a trial of Ad26.COV2.S vaccine versus placebo. The receptors come from a person aged 18 to 65 who received the Ad26.COV2.S COVID-19 vaccine or a placebo.

The chain recombines TRBV6-2 or TRBV6-3 with TRBJ2-6; D not certain. The germline V and J ends were trimmed by 6 bases and 0 bases, with 9 bases remaining between them. Germline V lookup: CDR1 MNHEY, CDR2 SVGEGT. The CDR3 runs to 15 residues. In DNA, the CDR3 is TGTGCCAGCAGCCGCGGTGGCTCTGGGGCCAACGTCCTGACTTTC. It translates to CASSRGGSGANVLTF.

V and J are TRBV5-4 and TRBJ1-1; D is undetermined. The V and J ends lost 0 bases and 0 bases respectively, with 6 bases between them. Germline CDR1 is SGHNT and CDR2 is YYREEE (reference sequence). This CDR3 is built from 14 residues. Written as DNA, the CDR3 is TGTGCCAGCAGCTTGGGCCCACTGAACACTGAAGCTTTCTTT. Its translation: CASSLGPLNTEAFF.

CDR3 nucleotides: TGTGCCAGCAGTTTTAAAGGAGGAGGGGCCAATAGGATAGGGACCGGGGAGCTGTTTTTT. It is translated as CASSFKGGGANRIGTGELFF. The rearrangement joins TRBV27 to TRBJ2-2; perhaps TRBD2 as D (6 bases). Germline-derived CDR1 and CDR2 are MNHEY and SMNVEV (reference sequence). The CDR3 loop spans 20 amino acids. V gave up 3 bases and J gave up 5 bases, with 28 bases separating them.

V and J are TRBV19 and TRBJ1-6; no reliable D call. CDR1 LNHDA and CDR2 SQIVND come from the germline V gene (reference sequence). Between the trimmed V and J ends, which lost 5 bases and 8 bases, there was a span of 7 bases. The CDR3 spans 12 residues. CDR3 sequence (DNA): TGTGCCAGTAGTGCACAATATTCACCCCTCCACTTT. Translation: CASSAQYSPLHF.

CDR3 in amino acids: CASSPAVLETQYF. Here the CDR3 DNA reads TGTGCCAGCAGCCCAGCAGTCTTAGAGACCCAGTACTTC. The chain couples TRBV7-6 to TRBJ2-5; D unclear. CDR3 length equals 13 residues. V was clipped by 5 bases and J by 4 bases, with 11 bases between them. Germline CDR1 and CDR2: SGHVS and FNYEAQ. Full variable domain (remainder filled in from reference TRBV7-6 and TRBJ2-5): GAGVSQSPRYKVTKRGQDVALRCDPISGHVSLYWYRQALGQGPEFLTYFNYEAQQDKSGLPNDRFSAERPEGSISTLTIQRTEQRDSAMYRCASSPAVLETQYFGPGTRLLVL.

The rearrangement links TRBV4-1 to TRBJ1-2, with D possibly matching TRBD1 (6 bases). This CDR3 is built from 15 residues. Trimming cost V 1 base and J 1 base, with 10 bases left between them. CDR1 is MGHRA and CDR2 is YSYEKL in the germline V gene. In nucleotides, the CDR3 is TGCGCCAGCAGCCAAGGGGGGCGCGGTAACTATGGCTACACCTTC. Protein product: CASSQGGRGNYGYTF.

The V and J genes are TRBV5-6 and TRBJ2-2; the D gene is possibly TRBD1 (5 bases). Germline V gives CDR1 SGHDT, CDR2 YYEEEE. Trimming removed 4 bases from V and 7 bases from J, with 17 bases in between. This CDR3 contains 15 residues. As DNA, the CDR3 is TGTGCCAGCAGCCGAAGCCTTAGGGGTTACGGGGAGCTGTTTTTT. Its translation: CASSRSLRGYGELFF.

V usage is TRBV7-2 and J usage is TRBJ2-3; D not resolved. V lost 4 bases to trimming and J lost 1 base, with 9 bases between them. The CDR3 extends over 14 amino acids. Germline V gene data show CDR1 as SGHTA and CDR2 as FQGNSA. CDR3 residues: CASSSRLRTDTQYF. The CDR3 DNA reads as TGTGCCAGCAGCTCTAGGTTGCGCACAGATACGCAGTATTTT.

This clone was seen only once. The chain employs TRBV20-1 and TRBJ1-2; D uncertain. Trimming shortened V by 5 bases and J by 3 bases, and 7 bases separated the two germline ends. The germline V gene encodes CDR1 DFQATT and CDR2 SNEGSKA (reference sequence). CDR3 length equals 11 residues. Written as DNA, the CDR3 is TGCAGTGCTCAGACTGACTATGGCTACACCTTC. It is translated as CSAQTDYGYTF.

This chain connects TRBV7-8 to TRBJ2-3; 9 nucleotides agree with TRBD1. V lost 5 bases, J lost 1 base, and 7 bases stayed unmatched. Looked up from germline, CDR1 is SGHVS and CDR2 is FQNEAQ. The CDR3 covers 16 residues. For the CDR3, the DNA is TGTGCCAGCAGCGGAGGAAGGACAGGGGGCACAGATACGCAGTATTTT. It encodes CASSGGRTGGTDTQYF.

This clone was counted once. This rearrangement joins TRBV11-2 to TRBJ1-2, with D uncertain. The CDR3 is 15 amino acids. V was trimmed by 3 bases and J by 0 bases, leaving 11 bases between them. The germline CDR1 and CDR2 sequences are SGHAT and FQNNGV. The CDR3: CASSFSPYTNYGYTF. Here the CDR3 DNA reads TGTGCCAGCAGCTTCTCCCCCTATACTAACTATGGCTACACCTTC.

The chain couples TRBV9 to TRBJ2-6, with unresolved D. The length of the CDR3 is 15 residues. Trimming took off 0 bases at V and 0 bases at J, with 4 bases between the two ends. From germline, CDR1 is SGDLS and CDR2 YYNGEE. The CDR3 DNA sequence: TGTGCCAGCAGCGTAGGGGACTCTGGGGCCAACGTCCTGACTTTC. Translating it yields CASSVGDSGANVLTF.

The V gene is TRBV6-2 or TRBV6-3, the J gene TRBJ2-1, with TRBD1 identical over 7 bases. The CDR3 is 13 amino acids. From germline, CDR1 is MNHEY and CDR2 SVGEGT. With V trimmed by 2 bases and J by 10 bases, 5 bases remained unmatched. The CDR3: CASSYGDRDEQFF. DNA of the CDR3: TGTGCCAGCAGTTACGGAGACAGGGACGAGCAGTTCTTC.

This clone has a handful of counts. The CDR3 region has the DNA TGTGCCAGCAGCACCGACCCTAGCTCCTACAATGAGCAGTTCTTC. It is translated as CASSTDPSSYNEQFF. This rearrangement joins TRBV5-4 to TRBJ2-1; D remains ambiguous. The length of the CDR3 is 15 residues. CDR1 and CDR2 (germline): SGHNT, YYREEE (reference sequence). V lost 4 bases to trimming and J lost 0 bases, with 11 bases between them.

V is TRBV3-1 (or the pseudogene TRBV3-2) and J is TRBJ2-7; tentatively, D is TRBD1 (6 bases). V was trimmed by 1 base and J by 0 bases, leaving 16 bases between them. The CDR3 has 17 amino acids. Per germline, CDR1 LGHDT and CDR2 YNNKEL (reference sequence). CDR3 DNA sequence: TGTGCCAGCAGCCAAGTGACAGGCCTAGGAAGCTCCTACGAGCAGTACTTC. Protein: CASSQVTGLGSSYEQYF.

The chain uses TRBV11-3 and TRBJ2-3; weak D call: TRBD2 (6 bases). The V gene's germline CDR1 is SGHNT and CDR2 YENEEA. V was trimmed by 2 bases and J by 6 bases, leaving 9 bases between them. This CDR3 has 13 amino acids. CDR3: CASSLSEGDTQYF. CDR3 coding DNA: TGTGCCAGCAGCTTATCGGAGGGGGATACGCAGTATTTT. Filled out from reference TRBV11-3 and TRBJ2-3, the complete variable domain reads EAGVVQSPRYKIIEKKQPVAFWCNPISGHNTLYWYLQNLGQGPELLIRYENEEAVDDSQLPKDRFSAERLKGVDSTLKIQPAELGDSAVYLCASSLSEGDTQYFGPGTRLTVL.

The chain uses TRBV3-1 (or the pseudogene TRBV3-2) and TRBJ2-1; D not certain. V was shortened by 2 bases and J by 10 bases, with 12 bases between the two germline ends. CDR1 and CDR2 from the germline V gene are LGHDT and YNNKEL (reference sequence). This CDR3 is built from 13 residues. The CDR3 DNA sequence: TGTGCCAGCAGCCAATACCCGCCTGGGGAGCAGTTCTTC. The encoded protein is CASSQYPPGEQFF.

The chain uses TRBV7-2 and TRBJ1-3; D call uncertain. V lost 10 bases to trimming and J lost 1 base, with 11 bases between them. The V gene's germline CDR1 is SGHTA and CDR2 FQGNSA. CDR3 length: 13 residues. CDR3 nucleotide sequence: TGTGCCACCACAACGGTTTCTGGAAACACCATATATTTT. Residues: CATTTVSGNTIYF. The full variable domain, completed using reference TRBV7-2 and TRBJ1-3, is GAGVSQSPSNKVTEKGKDVELRCDPISGHTALYWYRQSLGQGLEFLIYFQGNSAPDKSGLPSDRFSAERTGGSVSTLTIQRTQQEDSAVYLCATTTVSGNTIYFGEGSWLTVV.